This T cell receptor (beta chain) was captured by sequencing in a study of spatial heterogeneity in lung cancer (dated 2019 in TCRdb). Broadly, across the study: Beta-chain transcripts were consistently detected in greater numbers than alpha-chain transcripts, which likely reflected higher beta-chain transcript abundance. In the raw uncorrected reads, each unique combination of TCR and UMI appeared on average more than ten times. TCR alpha and beta repertoires were quantitatively compared across multiple tumor regions, matched nontumor lung and blood in non-small cell lung cancer. Nonsynonymous mutation counts, determined by whole-exome sequencing of tumor tissue, were related to TCR repertoire features. At surgery, both alpha and beta chains were TCR-sequenced in fewer than 250 tumor regions, about 64 matched nontumor lung samples and a few dozen PBMC samples. Results and caveats for the whole study, not just this receptor: Confirming at a functional level the hypothesis that regional TCRs recognize regional mutations was considered to require additional single-cell paired TCR alpha and beta sequencing.

Libraries were constructed by 5' RACE. Sequencing was performed on a NextSeq 500. The TCR library protocol attached a unique molecular identifier to each TCR cDNA molecule to allow correction of PCR and sequencing errors. Per the authors' processing: Decombinator tools were used for TCR identification, UMI-based error correction and CDR3 extraction. Expanded TCRs were defined as those above a frequency of 2 per 1,000, corresponding to the top 1% of the tumor frequency distribution. Renyi diversity was calculated using the R vegan package after each repertoire was subsampled 100 times to 5,000 TCRs. CDR3 similarity networks were built from amino acid triplet string-kernel similarity, with CDR3s being connected when pairwise similarity was above 0.82. TCRdb reanalyzed the raw reads on its own, using fastp at Q25 for trimming and MiXCR for clone calling, and kept in-frame beta chains. When rows share a CDR3 protein, they turn into one entry using the most common DNA and genes. Here the V and J calls rest on TCRdb's processing, not on the authors' analysis. The sample table contains 39,000 or so distinct CDR3 sequences; only one count was recorded for 3.1% of them. The ten most abundant clones make up around 36% of the sample.

This specimen's time point label, per the study, means: sample taken at primary tumor resection. Samples were obtained from roughly 72 patients with early-stage, untreated non-small cell lung cancer from the lung TRACERx cohort. Whole RNA extracted from tumor and nontumor lung tissue, or from cryopreserved PBMC samples, was used for TCR sequencing without cell sorting. Only patients with enough RNA available from two or more tumor regions were chosen for TCR sequencing. A lung pathologist reviewed the tumor and adjacent nontumor lung specimens before the specimens were selected. The CDR3 runs 12 residues from the cysteine to the phenylalanine. The retained sequence is limited to the CDR3, 36 bases, with the frame set at the first base. V lost 4 bases and J lost 8 bases; the stretch between them is 11 bases long. Sequences MNHEY (CDR1) and SVGAGI (CDR2) are obtained from the germline V gene. This clonotype has at least ten counts. Its antigen specificity is not known. Within one base of it there is no much larger clone, and no base qualities were kept.

The chain joins TRBV6-5 to TRBJ1-2, with the D gene uncertain. This TCR was sampled from a male donor with early-stage non-small cell lung cancer. The starting material was normal lung tissue next to the tumor, obtained at surgery. The sequenced DNA is TGTGCCAGCAGTTTCCAAGGAACCGGCTACACCTTC. Its translation reads: CASSFQGTGYTF.